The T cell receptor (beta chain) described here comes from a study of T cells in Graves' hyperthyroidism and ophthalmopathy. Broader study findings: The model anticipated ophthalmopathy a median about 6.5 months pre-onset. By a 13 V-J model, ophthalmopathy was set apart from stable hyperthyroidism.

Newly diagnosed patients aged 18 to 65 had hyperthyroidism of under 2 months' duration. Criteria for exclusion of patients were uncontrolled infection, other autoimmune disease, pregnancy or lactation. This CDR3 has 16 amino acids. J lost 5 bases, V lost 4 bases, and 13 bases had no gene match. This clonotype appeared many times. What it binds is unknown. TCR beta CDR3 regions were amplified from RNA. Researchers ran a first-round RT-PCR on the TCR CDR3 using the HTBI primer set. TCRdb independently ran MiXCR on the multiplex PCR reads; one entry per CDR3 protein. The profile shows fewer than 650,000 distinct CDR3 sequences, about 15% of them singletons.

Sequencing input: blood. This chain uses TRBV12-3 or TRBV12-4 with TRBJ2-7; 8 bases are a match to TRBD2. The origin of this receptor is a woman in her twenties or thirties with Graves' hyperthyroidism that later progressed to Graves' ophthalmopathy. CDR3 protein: CASSYLPGGEFNEQYF. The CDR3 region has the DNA TGTGCCAGCAGTTACCTCCCCGGGGGGGAATTCAACGAGCAGTACTTC.